This is a list of T cell receptor beta chains from one sample in a study. The repertoire was sequenced with immunoSEQ multiplex PCR; TCRdb's copy has only in-frame clones and lacks some. The sample holds tens of thousands of clones, roughly 93% seen once. The sequencing input was PBMCs. These receptors were obtained from a man between 40 and 49 years old with rheumatoid arthritis. The CDR3 runs from the conserved cysteine through the conserved F or W. The D gene is left open where the match is weak. Clone size is given for some rows only: seen once, a few or many times, or a class if the clone is expanded.

abundance,d_gene,j_gene,v_gene,CDR3nt,CDR3aa
.,.,TRBJ1-1,TRBV24-1,TGTGCCACCAGTGACCCTGCAATGGGGGCAGCTTTCTTT,CATSDPAMGAAFF
.,.,TRBJ2-5,TRBV10-3,TGTGCGACTCATCGGGGAGATCAAGAGACCCAGTACTTC,CATHRGDQETQYF
.,.,TRBJ2-4,TRBV29-1,TGCAGCGTTGTAAGGCGAGGAACCAAAAACATTCAGTACTTC,CSVVRRGTKNIQYF
few,TRBD2,TRBJ2-7,TRBV11-2,TGTGCCAGCAGCTCGGGACTAGCGGGAGCCATTGAGCAGTACTTC,CASSSGLAGAIEQYF
.,.,TRBJ2-7,TRBV11-2,TGTGCCAGCAGCCTAAATATAGGTCAGGGCTACGAGCAGTACTTC,CASSLNIGQGYEQYF
.,.,TRBJ2-7,TRBV25-1,TGTGCCAGCAGGCCCCCCGGGCGCTCCTACGAGCAGTACTTC,CASRPPGRSYEQYF
.,.,TRBJ2-7,TRBV28,TGTGCCAGCAGGGGGCCGGGTCGCGAGCAGTACTTC,CASRGPGREQYF
.,TRBD2,TRBJ2-1,TRBV7-3,TGTGCCAGCAGCTTAACGGGACTAGCGGGAGCGGGTGAGCAGTTCTTC,CASSLTGLAGAGEQFF
few,.,TRBJ1-5,TRBV2,TGTGCCTCCCTAGGGAGGGTTGGTCAGCCCCAGCATTTT,CASLGRVGQPQHF
once,.,TRBJ1-1,TRBV5-6,TGTGCCAGCAGCTTGCAGGGGTTGACTGAAGCTTTCTTT,CASSLQGLTEAFF
.,.,TRBJ1-2,TRBV6-2/TRBV6-3,TGTGCCAGCAGTTACTCGGGACACCCGTATGGCTACACCTTC,CASSYSGHPYGYTF
once,.,TRBJ2-1,TRBV27,TGTGCCAGCAGTCCCCTGATCGCGAGCTCCTACAATGAGCAGTTCTTC,CASSPLIASSYNEQFF
.,.,TRBJ1-2,TRBV5-1,TGCGCCAGCAGCTCCGACTGGGGCAGCTACTATGGCTACACCTTC,CASSSDWGSYYGYTF
.,.,TRBJ1-2,TRBV5-1,TGCGCCAGCAGCTTGACCGTCGTCCGCTCGGGGGGCTACACCTTC,CASSLTVVRSGGYTF
.,.,TRBJ1-3,TRBV3-1/TRBV3-2,TGTGCCAGCAGCCAGTCGGGAAACACCATATATTTT,CASSQSGNTIYF
.,.,TRBJ1-1,TRBV2,TGTGCCAGCAGTGAAAGGGGGGCAAGGGGACCTTTCTTT,CASSERGARGPFF
.,.,TRBJ1-6,TRBV18,TGTGCCAGCTCACTGGACCCGACAGCATATAATTCACCCCTCCACTTT,CASSLDPTAYNSPLHF
.,.,TRBJ1-2,TRBV4-1,TGCGCCAGCAGCCAAGATTTACTTGCTAACTATGGCTACACCTTC,CASSQDLLANYGYTF
.,.,TRBJ1-3,TRBV2,TGTGCCAGCAGGGTCGGCGGGGGGGCAGGAAACACCATATATTTT,CASRVGGGAGNTIYF
.,.,TRBJ2-3,TRBV10-3,TGTGCCATCAGTCTCACAGATACGCAGTATTTT,CAISLTDTQYF
.,.,TRBJ2-2,TRBV6-5,TGTGCCAGCAGCGCGGACGGGAACACCGGGGAGCTGTTTTTT,CASSADGNTGELFF
.,TRBD1,TRBJ2-7,TRBV28,TGTGCCAGCAGTTTACTCACGGGACAGGGGGTTTACGAGCAGTACTTC,CASSLLTGQGVYEQYF
once,.,TRBJ2-7,TRBV21-1,TGTGCCAGCAGCTGGGGGACTGTTTCCTACGAGCAGTACTTC,CASSWGTVSYEQYF
.,TRBD1,TRBJ2-7,TRBV27,TGTGCCAGCAGTATGAGGGGGCACTCCTACGAGCAGTACTTC,CASSMRGHSYEQYF
.,TRBD2,TRBJ2-7,TRBV7-3,TGTGCCAGCACCTTCCCCCCGGGACTAGCGGACCGACGGGGCTACGAGCAGTACTTC,CASTFPPGLADRRGYEQYF
.,.,TRBJ2-7,TRBV11-2,TGTGCCAGCAGCCCAGCCCGGAAAGGGGCGGCGTACGAGCAGTACTTC,CASSPARKGAAYEQYF
.,TRBD1,TRBJ2-7,TRBV19,TGTGCCAGTAGTCTGGACAGGACGAGCTCCTACGAGCAGTACTTC,CASSLDRTSSYEQYF
.,.,TRBJ2-7,TRBV3-1/TRBV3-2,TGTGCCAGCAGCCAGGGGGCCTCCTACGAGCAGTACTTC,CASSQGASYEQYF
.,TRBD1,TRBJ2-5,TRBV27,TGTGCCAGCAGTCAAGCGGACAGGGGAGGGGGAGAGACCCAGTACTTC,CASSQADRGGGETQYF
.,TRBD1,TRBJ1-6,TRBV10-3,TGTGCCATCAGTGACCGGGACAGGGGATATAATTCACCCCTCCACTTT,CAISDRDRGYNSPLHF
.,.,TRBJ1-1,TRBV15,TGTGCCACCAGCAGGTCGGTCGGCACTGAAGCTTTCTTT,CATSRSVGTEAFF
.,TRBD1,TRBJ1-6,TRBV30,TGTGCCTGGGGAGGGGGCTTCAGGGATTCACCCCTCCACTTT,CAWGGGFRDSPLHF
.,.,TRBJ1-2,TRBV5-4,TGTGCCAGCAGCTGGGAAGAAAACCCCGGGGAGGATGGCTACACCTTC,CASSWEENPGEDGYTF
.,.,TRBJ2-1,TRBV27,TGTGCCAGCTCGACTAGCTCCTACAATGAGCAGTTCTTC,CASSTSSYNEQFF
.,TRBD1,TRBJ1-6,TRBV27,TGTGCCAGCATTGGACAGGGGGCTAATAATTCACCCCTCCACTTT,CASIGQGANNSPLHF
few,.,TRBJ1-2,TRBV28,TGTGCCAGCAGTTTCCGAGGGGGCTACACCTTC,CASSFRGGYTF
.,.,TRBJ2-7,TRBV7-2,TGTGCCAGCAGCTTAGGGAGGACAGTAACCTACGAGCAGTACTTC,CASSLGRTVTYEQYF
once,TRBD2,TRBJ2-7,TRBV11-1,TGTGCCAGCAGCACTCGGACTAGCGGGACCGACGAGCAGTACTTC,CASSTRTSGTDEQYF
.,TRBD1,TRBJ1-5,TRBV28,TGTGCCAGCAGCCTATCCCCGACAGGGGCCCCTAATCAGCCCCAGCATTTT,CASSLSPTGAPNQPQHF
few,TRBD1,TRBJ1-3,TRBV4-2,TGTGCCAGCAGCCCCCTCCGGACAGGGAGTGTTAACACCATATATTTT,CASSPLRTGSVNTIYF
.,.,TRBJ1-5,TRBV6-2/TRBV6-3,TGTGCCAGCAGTTACGGGGGTGATCGTCAGCCCCAGCATTTT,CASSYGGDRQPQHF
.,.,TRBJ1-3,TRBV7-9,TGTGCCAGCAGCGGCGCAACCGTTGTGACATCTGGAAACACCATATATTTT,CASSGATVVTSGNTIYF
.,.,TRBJ2-7,TRBV7-9,TGTGCCAGCAGCTCAGGGGAGTCCTACGAGCAGTACTTC,CASSSGESYEQYF
.,TRBD2,TRBJ2-2,TRBV6-2/TRBV6-3,TGTGCCAGCAGTTACTCGATTGCGGGGGGGCTCCCCGGGGAGCTGTTTTTT,CASSYSIAGGLPGELFF
.,.,TRBJ1-2,TRBV30,TGTGCCGGCCCAGTTGGCGGCGACCCTATCGATGGTTACACCTTC,CAGPVGGDPIDGYTF
.,.,TRBJ1-2,TRBV5-1,TGCGCCAGCAGCTTGAAGGGCCAGAGCGGCTACACCTTC,CASSLKGQSGYTF
few,.,TRBJ2-7,TRBV25-1,TGTGCCAGCAGTGAAGGGGTTAGGGACGAGCAGTACTTC,CASSEGVRDEQYF
.,.,TRBJ2-7,TRBV27,TGTGCCAGCAGTTCCTACATGAGGGGAGCGAGGAGCTCCTACGAGCAGTACTTC,CASSSYMRGARSSYEQYF
.,.,TRBJ2-5,TRBV27,TGTGCCAGCAGTCCCGGGACAGGCGGGGGACAAGAGACCCAGTACTTC,CASSPGTGGGQETQYF
.,TRBD1,TRBJ2-5,TRBV18,TGTGCCAGCTCACGGGACAGGACAACCCAAGAGACCCAGTACTTC,CASSRDRTTQETQYF
.,.,TRBJ2-6,TRBV9,TGTGCCAGCACCGTGAGCCTGCGGGGGGCCAACGTCCTGACTTTC,CASTVSLRGANVLTF